These 12 T cell receptor beta chains were sequenced from one sample in a study of control samples from healthy donors and cancer patients. Some clones are missing from TCRdb's copy, which holds only in-frame ones; the method was immunoSEQ multiplex PCR. The sample has roughly 150,000 clones; roughly 89% are singletons. Specimen: blood. The receptors derive from a man aged 25 to 40 in good health.

For this clone: This sample also contains other DNA sequences that code for the same CDR3. The genes are TRBV7-9 and TRBJ2-7; D is undetermined. The ends were cut back, 5 bases at V and 0 bases at J, with 5 bases in the middle. The CDR3 runs to 12 residues. From germline, CDR1 is SEHNR and CDR2 FQNEAQ (reference sequence). DNA for the CDR3: TGTGCCAGCAGCCTTAACTCCTACGAGCAGTACTTC. It specifies CASSLNSYEQYF.

V usage is TRBV10-3 and J usage is TRBJ1-3; a weak D match, TRBD1 (6 bases). Trimming removed 4 bases from V and 2 bases from J, with 12 bases in between. Per germline, CDR1 ENHRY and CDR2 SYGVKD. This CDR3 has 15 amino acids. The CDR3 is CAISGRDNAGNTIYF. The CDR3 nucleotides read TGTGCCATCAGTGGTCGGGACAACGCTGGAAACACCATATATTTT.

DNA for the CDR3: TGTGCCAGCAGCCAAGTAAGAGGGGGAGGGGAGCAGTACTTC. Translating gives CASSQVRGGGEQYF. The V and J genes are TRBV3-1 (or the pseudogene TRBV3-2) and TRBJ2-7, with D possibly matching TRBD2 (7 bases). The CDR3 is 14 residues long. V dropped 1 base and J dropped 7 bases, with 14 bases sitting between them. Per the germline V gene, CDR1 is LGHDT and CDR2 is YNNKEL (reference sequence).

The genes are TRBV18 and TRBJ2-2; 10 bases align to TRBD2. Germline CDR1 reads KGHSH; CDR2 reads LQKENI. CDR3 length: 16 amino acids. V shed 4 bases and J 2 bases; nucleotides not matched to a gene: 4. For the CDR3, the DNA is TGTGCCAGCTCACTCGGACTAGCGGATAACACCGGGGAGCTGTTTTTT. It encodes CASSLGLADNTGELFF.

This clone appeared a few times. The chain links TRBV3-1 (or the pseudogene TRBV3-2) to TRBJ2-7; the match to TRBD1 covers 11 bases. V was clipped by 3 bases and J by 0 bases; unmatched bases: 7. This CDR3 has 17 residues. CDR1 is LGHDT, CDR2 YNNKEL, per germline (reference sequence). CDR3 sequence: CASSQAPGTGGSYEQYF. CDR3 DNA: TGTGCCAGCAGCCAGGCCCCGGGGACAGGGGGCTCCTACGAGCAGTACTTC.

The gene calls are TRBV7-8 and TRBJ2-7; unclear D gene. Trimming pared 5 bases from V and 7 bases from J, leaving 12 bases between. The CDR3 has 12 residues. Per germline, CDR1 SGHVS and CDR2 FQNEAQ. CDR3 nucleotide sequence: TGTGCCAGCAGCCGAACGGCAGCGGAGCAGTACTTC. It codes for CASSRTAAEQYF. Complete variable domain (other parts from reference TRBV7-8 and TRBJ2-7): GAGVSQSPRYKVAKRGQDVALRCDPISGHVSLFWYQQALGQGPEFLTYFQNEAQLDKSGLPSDRFFAERPEGSVSTLKIQRTQQEDSAVYLCASSRTAAEQYFGPGTRLTVT.

This clone came up once. V is TRBV12-5 and J is TRBJ2-7; D is uncertain. The CDR3 has 14 amino acids. CDR1 and CDR2 (germline): LGHNT, FRNRAP. V was shortened by 3 bases and J by 5 bases, with 14 bases between the two germline ends. DNA for the CDR3: TGTGCTAGTGGTTTAGGGTTAGGCTTACACGAGCAGTACTTC. Its translation is CASGLGLGLHEQYF.

This sequence joins TRBV27 and TRBJ2-7, with TRBD2 matching 7 bases. The CDR3 has 17 amino acids. J gave up 4 bases and V 4 bases, and 16 bases lay outside the gene matches. Germline V gives CDR1 MNHEY, CDR2 SMNVEV (reference sequence). The CDR3 spells CASSSAYSGPPLYEQYF. The CDR3 nucleotides read TGTGCCAGCAGTTCTGCCTATAGCGGGCCTCCCCTTTACGAGCAGTACTTC.

The V call is TRBV7-3, the J call TRBJ1-1, with D tentatively TRBD1 (6 bases). CDR1 SGHTA and CDR2 FQGTGA come from the germline V gene. There are 15 residues in the CDR3. V was pared by 1 base and J by 7 bases, with 16 bases between. For the CDR3, the DNA is TGTGCCAGCAGCTTAATGGGTTCCGGGGGCGGTGAAGCTTTCTTT. Protein: CASSLMGSGGGEAFF. The full variable domain, its missing parts supplied by reference TRBV7-3 and TRBJ1-1, is GAGVSQTPSNKVTEKGKYVELRCDPISGHTALYWYRQSLGQGPEFLIYFQGTGAADDSGLPNDRFFAVRPEGSVSTLKIQRTERGDSAVYLCASSLMGSGGGEAFFGQGTRLTVV.

The chain uses TRBV18 and TRBJ2-1; 7 positions agree with TRBD2. V lost 3 bases, J lost 9 bases, and 8 bases stayed unmatched. The V gene's germline CDR1 is KGHSH and CDR2 LQKENI. The CDR3 length is 14 residues. The CDR3, as DNA: TGTGCCAGCTCACCCGGTCCAGGCGGGAGTGAGCAGTTCTTC. Translation gives CASSPGPGGSEQFF.

The CDR3 DNA reads TGTGCCAGCAGCCGGGACAGGGACACCGGGGAGCTGTTTTTT. Amino acid sequence: CASSRDRDTGELFF. V is TRBV6-6 and J is TRBJ2-2; 9 positions agree with TRBD1. The CDR3 is 14 residues long. V lost 6 bases and J lost 3; bases outside the gene matches: 2. Per the germline V gene, CDR1 is MNHNY and CDR2 is SVGAGI (reference sequence).

In this sample, this clone turned up once. V gene TRBV3-1 (or the pseudogene TRBV3-2) combines with J gene TRBJ2-2; 9 positions match TRBD2. The CDR3 extends over 15 amino acids. The germline CDR1 and CDR2 sequences are LGHDT and YNNKEL (reference sequence). The V segment lost 4 bases and the J segment 4 bases; nucleotides outside the gene matches: 4. CDR3 sequence: CASSPSGGLTGELFF. Written as DNA, the CDR3 is TGTGCCAGCAGCCCCAGCGGGGGGCTCACCGGGGAGCTGTTTTTT.